A single sample gave rise to the 14 T cell receptor beta chains below, sequenced in a study of cytomegalovirus exposure and HLA in healthy donors (TCRdb year 2017). The library was produced with the immunoSEQ multiplex PCR assay. A mixture of 60 forward primers for TCR Vbeta segments and 13 reverse primers for TCR Jbeta segments was used in the multiplex PCR. Held by TCRdb, this immuneACCESS table contains in-frame sequences only and omits some clones. Under half of the omission traces to an unresolved V gene where checked; the cause of the rest is unknown. The table for this sample lists 250,000 to 350,000 clones; roughly 90% of them were counted only once. The biggest ten clones account for about 2% of the sample. Source material: PBMCs. These receptor sequences come from a woman between 18 and 30 years old in good health and CMV-seronegative.

The chain carries TRBV9 and TRBJ2-5; D might be TRBD1 (5 bases). The last part of the DNA fits TRBJ2-7 better; the J call may be wrong. The germline V gene encodes CDR1 SGDLS and CDR2 YYNGEE. The CDR3 length is 15 residues. CDR3 nucleotide sequence: TGTGCCAGCAGCGAGACCGACAGTTCCTCCTACGAGCAGTACTTC. Its protein is CASSETDSSSYEQYF.

This chain links TRBV7-6 with TRBJ2-5; 8 bases line up with TRBD1. The J call is uncertain, as TRBJ2-7 better fits the DNA end. The CDR3 loop spans 17 amino acids. Germline-derived CDR1 and CDR2 are SGHVS and FNYEAQ. CDR3: CASSSVPSGTGGYEQYF. CDR3 nucleotide sequence: TGTGCCAGCAGCTCAGTCCCATCCGGGACAGGTGGCTACGAGCAGTACTTC.

The rearrangement joins TRBV7-8 to TRBJ1-2; 8 bases match TRBD1. This CDR3 region has 15 residues. The germline V gene has CDR1 SGHVS and CDR2 FQNEAQ. V lost 4 bases, J lost 8 bases, and 12 bases stayed unmatched. CDR3 nucleotide sequence: TGTGCCAGCAGCTCCACCTCAGGGGGCGAGGGAGGCTACACCTTC. This gives the protein CASSSTSGGEGGYTF.

The chain is built from TRBV18 and TRBJ1-1; D unclear. The germline CDR1 and CDR2 sequences are KGHSH and LQKENI. V lost 3 bases and J 11 bases, leaving 13 bases between the germline ends. The CDR3 totals 12 residues. The CDR3 is CASSPQLRHAFF. CDR3 in DNA: TGTGCCAGCTCACCCCAGTTGCGGCACGCTTTCTTT.

This clone was observed a few times. The chain combines TRBV19 with TRBJ1-2; 11 bases agree with TRBD1. The CDR3 length is 16 residues. The germline V gene has CDR1 LNHDA and CDR2 SQIVND (reference sequence). After removal of 7 bases from V and 1 base from J, the junction contained 8 bases not matched to a gene. This CDR3 is CASTRDRGNINYGYTF. CDR3 in DNA: TGTGCCAGTACCCGGGACAGGGGGAATATTAACTATGGCTACACCTTC.

The genes are TRBV19 and TRBJ2-7, with D possibly TRBD1 on 5 matching bases. From germline, CDR1 is LNHDA and CDR2 SQIVND (reference sequence). V was trimmed by 3 bases and J by 3 bases, leaving 12 bases between them. CDR3 length equals 14 residues. CDR3 residues: CASSIGPGHYEQYF. CDR3 bases: TGTGCCAGTAGTATTGGTCCAGGGCACTACGAGCAGTACTTC.

The chain couples TRBV11-2 to TRBJ1-2; the match to TRBD1 covers 8 bases. Germline values: CDR1 SGHAT, CDR2 FQNNGV. J gave up 8 bases and V 6 bases, and 8 bases lay outside the gene matches. The CDR3 is 13 amino acids. Here the CDR3 reads CASSTGTGEGYTF. For the CDR3, the DNA is TGTGCCAGCAGTACCGGGACAGGAGAGGGCTACACCTTC.

The CDR3 bases are TGTGCCAGCGCCGGGGGGGTCGGCACTGAAGCTTTCTTT. Encoded protein: CASAGGVGTEAFF. The chain recombines TRBV2 with TRBJ1-1, with a possible D match to TRBD1 (5 bases). CDR3 size: 13 residues. CDR1 is SNHLY and CDR2 is FYNNEI in the germline V gene. The V end lost 8 bases, the J end lost 4 bases, and 14 bases lay between the germline ends.

This clone was counted between two and nine times. The CDR3 reads CASSQISGGGNEQFF. The CDR3 DNA reads TGTGCCAGCAGCCAAATCTCGGGAGGAGGCAATGAGCAGTTCTTC. This chain links TRBV14 with TRBJ2-1; 7 bases map to TRBD2. V trimming: 2 bases; J trimming: 6 bases; junction bases outside the gene matches: 7. Germline V gene lookup returns CDR1 SGHDN and CDR2 FVKESK. The CDR3 has 15 amino acids.

The rearrangement uses TRBV5-1 and TRBJ2-6, with a tentative D call TRBD1 (5 bases). CDR3 length: 15 residues. Germline V lookup: CDR1 SGHRS, CDR2 YFSETQ. Trimming left V 4 bases short and J 5 bases short, with 13 bases between. The CDR3 DNA is TGCGCCAGCAGCGTGACAGTCAGCCGGGCCAACGTCCTGACTTTC. Translation gives CASSVTVSRANVLTF.

The genes are TRBV5-8 and TRBJ2-1, with TRBD1 matching 10 bases. The germline V gene encodes CDR1 SGHTS and CDR2 YDEGEE. J lost 10 bases, V lost 6 bases, and 7 bases had no gene match. The CDR3 has 13 residues. The CDR3 here is CASTLTGGGEQFF. The CDR3 DNA sequence: TGTGCCAGCACCCTGACAGGGGGCGGAGAGCAGTTCTTC.

The rearrangement uses TRBV4-1 and TRBJ2-5; the D gene is possibly TRBD1 (5 bases). The length of the CDR3 is 13 residues. Trimming pared 1 base from V and 5 bases from J, leaving 8 bases between. Germline V CDR1 and CDR2: MGHRA, YSYEKL. The CDR3: CASSQGGWETQYF. CDR3 nucleotide sequence: TGCGCCAGCAGCCAAGGGGGCTGGGAGACCCAGTACTTC.

The rearrangement joins TRBV2 to TRBJ1-1; no clear D. The CDR3 totals 14 residues. CDR1 is SNHLY, CDR2 FYNNEI, per germline. Trimming took 11 bases from V and 1 from J, leaving 17 bases between them. The CDR3 DNA reads TGTGCCTCCCGACCACGGGAGCGGAACACTGAAGCTTTCTTT. It codes for CASRPRERNTEAFF. The variable domain in full, completed from reference TRBV2 and TRBJ1-1, reads EPEVTQTPSHQVTQMGQEVILRCVPISNHLYFYWYRQILGQKVEFLVSFYNNEISEKSEIFDDQFSVERPDGSNFTLKIRSTKLEDSAMYFCASRPRERNTEAFFGQGTRLTVV.

This chain joins TRBV7-9 and TRBJ1-2; the match to TRBD1 covers 11 bases. CDR1 and CDR2 (germline): SEHNR, FQNEAQ (reference sequence). The trim removed 1 base at V and 6 bases at J, leaving 7 bases unmatched. This CDR3 contains 16 residues. The CDR3, as DNA: TGTGCCAGCAGCTTAGTTTTTCGGACAGGGGGCGATGGCTACACCTTC. Protein: CASSLVFRTGGDGYTF.